What follows are 17 T cell receptor beta chains derived from one specimen sequenced in a study of cytomegalovirus exposure and HLA in healthy donors. Primers included in the PCR were 60 Vbeta and 13 Jbeta primers. Using immunoSEQ multiplex PCR, the repertoire was profiled, and TCRdb retains in-frame clones only, with some absent. The sample records 100,000 to 120,000 clones, around 72% being singletons. The specimen was PBMCs. Receptor source: a male donor in good health and CMV-seronegative.

The chain links TRBV28 to TRBJ2-4, with TRBD2 identical over 7 bases. This CDR3 is 14 amino acids long. The V gene end was trimmed by 3 bases and the J gene end by 8 bases; junction bases not matched to a gene: 7. Germline V gives CDR1 MDHEN, CDR2 SYDVKM. CDR3 sequence reads: CASSFNLGRDIQYF. The CDR3 nucleotides are TGTGCCAGCAGTTTCAACCTTGGGAGGGACATTCAGTACTTC.

The chain employs TRBV5-5 and TRBJ1-4, with 10 bases matching TRBD1. Germline CDR1 SGHKS, CDR2 YYEKEE (reference sequence). This CDR3 is built from 16 residues. V lost 2 bases to trimming and J lost 5 bases; unmatched junction nucleotides: 6. This chain's CDR3 is CASSFYPGQGNEKLFF. The DNA for the CDR3 is TGTGCCAGCAGCTTTTATCCGGGACAGGGGAATGAAAAACTGTTTTTT.

The rearrangement uses TRBV7-3 and TRBJ2-1; maybe TRBD2 (5 bases). The CDR3 runs to 13 residues. V was pared by 5 bases and J by 5 bases, with 10 bases between. CDR1 and CDR2 (germline): SGHTA, FQGTGA. The CDR3 reads CASSQGLDNEQFF. The CDR3 region has the DNA TGTGCCAGCAGCCAAGGACTTGACAATGAGCAGTTCTTC. Looking up the rest from reference TRBV7-3 and TRBJ2-1 gives the full variable domain: GAGVSQTPSNKVTEKGKYVELRCDPISGHTALYWYRQSLGQGPEFLIYFQGTGAADDSGLPNDRFFAVRPEGSVSTLKIQRTERGDSAVYLCASSQGLDNEQFFGPGTRLTVL.

This rearrangement joins TRBV19 to TRBJ2-5, with TRBD1 matching over 8 bases. V lost 5 bases and J lost 1; bases outside the gene matches: 6. The CDR3 contains 15 residues. Germline CDR1 is LNHDA and CDR2 is SQIVND (reference sequence). This CDR3 reads CASSSGTGPQETQYF. Here the CDR3 DNA reads TGTGCCAGTAGTTCCGGGACAGGTCCCCAAGAGACCCAGTACTTC.

This chain connects TRBV7-9 to TRBJ2-7; 7 bases line up with TRBD2. V lost 5 bases, J lost 4 bases, and 5 bases stayed unmatched. The CDR3 totals 13 residues. Looked up from germline, CDR1 is SEHNR and CDR2 is FQNEAQ (reference sequence). CDR3: CASSAGTTYEQYF. CDR3 nucleotide sequence: TGTGCCAGCAGCGCCGGGACTACTTACGAGCAGTACTTC.

This chain links TRBV9 with TRBJ2-7, with D tentatively TRBD1 (5 bases). There are 15 residues in the CDR3. Trimming removed 3 bases at V and 2 bases at J, with 15 bases between. Germline V CDR1 and CDR2: SGDLS, YYNGEE. CDR3 amino acids: CASSGPQGSAYEQYF. The DNA for the CDR3 is TGTGCCAGCAGCGGGCCCCAGGGATCGGCCTACGAGCAGTACTTC.

In this sample, this clone turned up a few times. The rearrangement links TRBV2 to TRBJ1-1, with D uncertain. Germline loops: CDR1 SNHLY, CDR2 FYNNEI. Trimming cost V 0 bases and J 4 bases, with 6 bases left between them. The CDR3 sequence is 13 residues long. CDR3 coding DNA: TGTGCCAGCAGTGAAGCTGAGGGCACTGAAGCTTTCTTT. The encoded protein is CASSEAEGTEAFF.

This chain joins TRBV7-9 and TRBJ1-2; 9 bases align to TRBD1. V dropped 6 bases and J dropped 8; count of bases not matched to a gene: 7. CDR1 SEHNR and CDR2 FQNEAQ come from the germline V gene (reference sequence). The CDR3 has 13 residues. The CDR3 region is CASRPGTGSGYTF. The CDR3 region has the DNA TGTGCCAGCAGACCTGGGACAGGGAGCGGCTACACCTTC. The whole variable domain, remainder taken from reference TRBV7-9 and TRBJ1-2, is DTGVSQNPRHKITKRGQNVTFRCDPISEHNRLYWYRQTLGQGPEFLTYFQNEAQLEKSRLLSDRFSAERPKGSFSTLEIQRTEQGDSAMYLCASRPGTGSGYTFGSGTRLTVV.

This chain joins TRBV19 and TRBJ1-2, with D maybe TRBD1 (6 bases). The CDR3 contains 13 residues. Germline CDR1 LNHDA, CDR2 SQIVND (reference sequence). V gave up 7 bases and J gave up 4 bases, with 13 bases separating them. CDR3 residues: CASTYRAGYGYTF. In DNA, the CDR3 is TGTGCCAGTACTTACAGGGCCGGCTATGGCTACACCTTC.

Here the CDR3 DNA reads TGTGCCACCAGCAGAGCTATTGGGGGAGGAGAGACCCAGTACTTC. Translation gives CATSRAIGGGETQYF. The chain has TRBV15 and TRBJ2-5; TRBD2 might be the D (6 bases). V was shortened by 1 base and J by 4 bases, with 13 bases between the two germline ends. CDR3 size: 15 residues. Per germline, CDR1 LNHNV and CDR2 YYDKDF (reference sequence).

The V call is TRBV18, the J call TRBJ2-7; D is perhaps TRBD2 (5 bases). Germline values: CDR1 KGHSH, CDR2 LQKENI. The V end lost 1 base, the J end lost 2 bases, and 12 bases lay between the germline ends. This CDR3 has 15 residues. CDR3 nucleotide sequence: TGTGCCAGCTCACCACAAGGGAGTGTCGCCTACGAGCAGTACTTC. This encodes CASSPQGSVAYEQYF.

This chain joins TRBV7-2 and TRBJ2-3; 7 nucleotides align to TRBD1. The CDR3 has 15 residues. CDR1 is SGHTA, CDR2 FQGNSA, per germline. The V and J ends lost 1 base and 3 bases, in that order; junction bases with no gene match: 4. CDR3 nucleotide sequence: TGTGCCAGCAGCTTAGGGGGACAGCGGACAGATACGCAGTATTTT. This gives the protein CASSLGGQRTDTQYF.

This sequence joins TRBV30 and TRBJ1-2; D is possibly TRBD1 (5 bases). The V end was cut by 3 bases, the J end by 5 bases, with 22 bases between. The CDR3 loop spans 16 amino acids. CDR1 and CDR2 (germline): GTSNPN, SVGIG (reference sequence). CDR3 nucleotide sequence: TGTGCCTGGAGGGGAGGGGTGGGGGGTCCCCGGTATGGCTACACCTTC. Translated, it gives CAWRGGVGGPRYGYTF.

This chain connects TRBV5-4 to TRBJ1-1; D call uncertain. The CDR3 consists of 15 residues. Germline CDR1 SGHNT, CDR2 YYREEE (reference sequence). V shed 7 bases and J shed 0 bases, with 16 bases lying between them. The CDR3 sequence is CASHETKNMNTEAFF. The CDR3 coding sequence is TGTGCCAGCCATGAGACAAAAAACATGAACACTGAAGCTTTCTTT. Supplemented by reference TRBV5-4 and TRBJ1-1, the full variable domain reads ETGVTQSPTHLIKTRGQQVTLRCSSQSGHNTVSWYQQALGQGPQFIFQYYREEENGRGNFPPRFSGLQFPNYSSELNVNALELDDSALYLCASHETKNMNTEAFFGQGTRLTVV.

The chain carries TRBV28 and TRBJ2-7, with D possibly being TRBD1 (5 bases). Germline CDR1 is MDHEN and CDR2 is SYDVKM. V lost 6 bases, J lost 2 bases, and 23 bases lay in between. This CDR3 region has 17 residues. DNA for the CDR3: TGTGCCAGCAGATCCCCTTGGACATCCCAGCCCACCTACGAGCAGTACTTC. This sequence encodes CASRSPWTSQPTYEQYF.

This chain joins TRBV6-1 and TRBJ2-7; TRBD1 matches 7 bases. Germline V gene data show CDR1 as MNHNS and CDR2 as SASEGT. The V segment lost 3 bases and the J segment 3 bases; nucleotides outside the gene matches: 8. The CDR3 spans 15 residues. DNA of the CDR3: TGTGCCAGCAGTGATTCGACAGGGTCGGTCTACGAGCAGTACTTC. Translating it yields CASSDSTGSVYEQYF.

This sequence joins TRBV6-6 and TRBJ1-2, with D possibly being TRBD1 (5 bases). The CDR3 contains 12 residues. Trimming removed 4 bases from V and 5 bases from J, with 8 bases in between. Germline values: CDR1 MNHNY, CDR2 SVGAGI (reference sequence). The CDR3 here is CASSSGGYGYTF. For the CDR3, the DNA is TGTGCCAGCAGTTCGGGGGGATATGGCTACACCTTC.